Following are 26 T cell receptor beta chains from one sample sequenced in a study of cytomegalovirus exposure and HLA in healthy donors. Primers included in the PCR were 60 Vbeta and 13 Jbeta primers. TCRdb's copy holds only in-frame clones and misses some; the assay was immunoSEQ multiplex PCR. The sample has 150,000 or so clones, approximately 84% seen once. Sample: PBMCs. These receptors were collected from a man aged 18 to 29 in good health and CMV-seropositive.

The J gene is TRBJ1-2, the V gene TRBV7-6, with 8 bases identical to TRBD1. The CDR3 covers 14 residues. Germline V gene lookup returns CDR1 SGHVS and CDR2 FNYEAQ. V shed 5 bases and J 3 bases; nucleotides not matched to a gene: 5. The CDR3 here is CASSLTGGDYGYTF. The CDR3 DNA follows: TGTGCCAGCAGCCTTACAGGGGGAGACTATGGCTACACCTTC. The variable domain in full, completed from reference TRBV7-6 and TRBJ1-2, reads GAGVSQSPRYKVTKRGQDVALRCDPISGHVSLYWYRQALGQGPEFLTYFNYEAQQDKSGLPNDRFSAERPEGSISTLTIQRTEQRDSAMYRCASSLTGGDYGYTFGSGTRLTVV.

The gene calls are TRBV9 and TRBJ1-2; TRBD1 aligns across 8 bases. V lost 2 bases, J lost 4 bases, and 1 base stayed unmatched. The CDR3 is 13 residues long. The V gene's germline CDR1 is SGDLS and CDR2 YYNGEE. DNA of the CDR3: TGTGCCAGCAGCGTTGACAGGGGCTATGGCTACACCTTC. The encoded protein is CASSVDRGYGYTF.

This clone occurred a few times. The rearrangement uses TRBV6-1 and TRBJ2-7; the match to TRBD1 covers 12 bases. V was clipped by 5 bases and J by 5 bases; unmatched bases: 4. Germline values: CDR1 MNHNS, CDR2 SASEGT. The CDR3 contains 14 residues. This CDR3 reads CASSKGTGGDEQYF. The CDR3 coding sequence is TGTGCCAGCAGTAAAGGGACAGGGGGCGACGAGCAGTACTTC.

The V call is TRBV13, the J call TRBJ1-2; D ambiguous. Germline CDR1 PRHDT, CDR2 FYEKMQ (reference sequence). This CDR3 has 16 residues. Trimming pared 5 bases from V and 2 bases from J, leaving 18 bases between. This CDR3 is CASSLVVEGANYGYTF. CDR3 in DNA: TGTGCCAGCAGCCTAGTAGTTGAGGGAGCCAACTATGGCTACACCTTC.

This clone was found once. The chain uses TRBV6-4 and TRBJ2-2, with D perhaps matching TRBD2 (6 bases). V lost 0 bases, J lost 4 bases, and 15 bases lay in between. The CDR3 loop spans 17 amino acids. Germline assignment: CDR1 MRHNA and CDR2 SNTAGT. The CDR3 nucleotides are TGTGCCAGCAGTGACTCAGGGCGGGGTGATGGCACCGGGGAGCTGTTTTTT. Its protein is CASSDSGRGDGTGELFF.

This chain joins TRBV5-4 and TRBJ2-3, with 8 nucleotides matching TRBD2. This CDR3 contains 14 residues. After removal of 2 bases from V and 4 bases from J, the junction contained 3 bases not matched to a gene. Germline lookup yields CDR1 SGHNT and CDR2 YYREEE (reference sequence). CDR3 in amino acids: CASSFSAGADTQYF. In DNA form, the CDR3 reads TGTGCCAGCAGCTTCTCAGCGGGGGCAGATACGCAGTATTTT.

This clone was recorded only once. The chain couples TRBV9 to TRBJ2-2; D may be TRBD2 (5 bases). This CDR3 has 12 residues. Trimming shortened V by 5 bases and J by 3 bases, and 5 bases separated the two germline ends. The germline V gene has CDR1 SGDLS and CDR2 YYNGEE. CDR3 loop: CASRRDTGELFF. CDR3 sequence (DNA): TGTGCCAGCAGGCGGGACACCGGGGAGCTGTTTTTT.

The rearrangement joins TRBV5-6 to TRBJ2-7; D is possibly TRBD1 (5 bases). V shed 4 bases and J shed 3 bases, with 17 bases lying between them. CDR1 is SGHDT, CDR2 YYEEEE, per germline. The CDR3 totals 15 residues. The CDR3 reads CASSPRSTGNYEQYF. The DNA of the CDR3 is TGTGCCAGCAGCCCACGTTCCACAGGAAACTACGAGCAGTACTTC. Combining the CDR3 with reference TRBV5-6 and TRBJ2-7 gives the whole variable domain DAGVTQSPTHLIKTRGQQVTLRCSPKSGHDTVSWYQQALGQGPQFIFQYYEEEERQRGNFPDRFSGHQFPNYSSELNVNALLLGDSALYLCASSPRSTGNYEQYFGPGTRLTVT.

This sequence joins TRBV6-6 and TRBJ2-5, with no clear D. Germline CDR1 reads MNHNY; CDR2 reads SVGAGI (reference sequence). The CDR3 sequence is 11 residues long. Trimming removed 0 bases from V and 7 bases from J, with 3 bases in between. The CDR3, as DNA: TGTGCCAGCAGTTACTCCGGGACCCAGTACTTC. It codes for CASSYSGTQYF.

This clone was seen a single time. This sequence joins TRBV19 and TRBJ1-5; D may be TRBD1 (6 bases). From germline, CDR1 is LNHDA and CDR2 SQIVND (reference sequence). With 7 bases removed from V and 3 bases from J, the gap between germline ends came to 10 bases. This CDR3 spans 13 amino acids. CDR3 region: CASKGQNNQPQHF. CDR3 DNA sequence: TGTGCCAGTAAAGGACAGAACAATCAGCCCCAGCATTTT.

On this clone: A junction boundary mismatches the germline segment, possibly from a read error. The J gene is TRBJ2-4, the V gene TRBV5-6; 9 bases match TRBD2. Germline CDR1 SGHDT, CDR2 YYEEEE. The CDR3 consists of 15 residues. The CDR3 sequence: CASSLAWLAGNSQYF. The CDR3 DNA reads TGTGCCAGCAGCTTGGCCTGGCTAGCGGGAAACAGTCAGTACTTC.

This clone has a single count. The CDR3 reads CASSLSLSSGNTIYF. DNA for the CDR3: TGTGCCAGCAGTTTATCGCTGAGCTCTGGAAACACCATATATTTT. J is TRBJ1-3 and V is TRBV27, with D hard to call. V shed 0 bases and J shed 0 bases, with 6 bases lying between them. CDR3 length: 15 amino acids. From germline, CDR1 is MNHEY and CDR2 SMNVEV (reference sequence).

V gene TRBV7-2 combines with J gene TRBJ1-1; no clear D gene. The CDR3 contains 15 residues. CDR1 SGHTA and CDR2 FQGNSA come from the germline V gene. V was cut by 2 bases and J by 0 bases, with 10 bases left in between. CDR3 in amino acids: CASSLSPILNTEAFF. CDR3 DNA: TGTGCCAGCAGCTTAAGCCCGATATTGAACACTGAAGCTTTCTTT. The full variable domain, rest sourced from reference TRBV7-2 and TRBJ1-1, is GAGVSQSPSNKVTEKGKDVELRCDPISGHTALYWYRQSLGQGLEFLIYFQGNSAPDKSGLPSDRFSAERTGGSVSTLTIQRTQQEDSAVYLCASSLSPILNTEAFFGQGTRLTVV.

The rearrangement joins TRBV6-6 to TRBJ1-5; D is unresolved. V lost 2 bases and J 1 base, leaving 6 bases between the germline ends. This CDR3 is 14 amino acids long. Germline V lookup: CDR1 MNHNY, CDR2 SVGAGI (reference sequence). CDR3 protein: CASSYPQSNQPQHF. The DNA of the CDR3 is TGTGCCAGCAGTTACCCACAAAGCAATCAGCCCCAGCATTTT.

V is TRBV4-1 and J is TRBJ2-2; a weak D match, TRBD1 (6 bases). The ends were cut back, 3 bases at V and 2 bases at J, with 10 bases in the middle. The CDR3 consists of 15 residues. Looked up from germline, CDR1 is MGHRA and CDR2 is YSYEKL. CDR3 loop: CASSQTRGNTGELFF. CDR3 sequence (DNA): TGCGCCAGCAGCCAGACCAGGGGAAACACCGGGGAGCTGTTTTTT.

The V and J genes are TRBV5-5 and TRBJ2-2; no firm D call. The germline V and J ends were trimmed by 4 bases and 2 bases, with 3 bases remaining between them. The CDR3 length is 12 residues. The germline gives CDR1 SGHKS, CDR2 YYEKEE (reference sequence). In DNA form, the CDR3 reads TGTGCCAGCAGCCGTAACACCGGGGAGCTGTTTTTT. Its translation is CASSRNTGELFF.

CDR3 sequence reads: CASSFGRGRQETQYF. CDR3 bases: TGTGCCAGCAGCTTTGGGCGGGGGCGACAAGAGACCCAGTACTTC. V is TRBV11-2 and J is TRBJ2-5; possible D gene TRBD2, 7 bases. Trimming left V 3 bases short and J 2 bases short, with 13 bases between. This CDR3 spans 15 amino acids. From germline, CDR1 is SGHAT and CDR2 FQNNGV.

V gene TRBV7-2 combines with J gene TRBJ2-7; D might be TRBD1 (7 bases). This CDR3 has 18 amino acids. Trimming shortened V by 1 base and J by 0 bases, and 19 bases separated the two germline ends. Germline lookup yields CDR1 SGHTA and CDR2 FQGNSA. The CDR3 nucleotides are TGTGCCAGCAGCTTAGGCGGGAACAGGGGCCCCACCTCCTACGAGCAGTACTTC. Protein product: CASSLGGNRGPTSYEQYF.

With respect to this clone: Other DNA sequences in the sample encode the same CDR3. In nucleotides, the CDR3 is TGTGCCAGCAGCGGCTTACCGGGACAGACTGAAGCTTTCTTT. It specifies CASSGLPGQTEAFF. The V gene is TRBV5-6, the J gene TRBJ1-1; 7 nucleotides line up with TRBD1. The trim removed 4 bases at V and 5 bases at J, leaving 8 bases unmatched. The CDR3 loop spans 14 amino acids. Germline CDR1 SGHDT, CDR2 YYEEEE.

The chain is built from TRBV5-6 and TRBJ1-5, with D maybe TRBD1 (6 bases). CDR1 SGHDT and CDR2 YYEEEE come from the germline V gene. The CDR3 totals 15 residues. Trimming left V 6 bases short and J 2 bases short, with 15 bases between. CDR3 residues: CASTWGRGGNQPQHF. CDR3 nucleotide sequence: TGTGCCAGCACCTGGGGCAGGGGCGGCAATCAGCCCCAGCATTTT.

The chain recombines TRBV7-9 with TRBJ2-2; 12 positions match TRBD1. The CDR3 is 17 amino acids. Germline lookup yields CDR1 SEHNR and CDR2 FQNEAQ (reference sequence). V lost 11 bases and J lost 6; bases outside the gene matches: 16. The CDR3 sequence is CAFSSGTGGVRPGELFF. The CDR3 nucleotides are TGTGCCTTTTCCTCCGGGACAGGGGGCGTGAGGCCCGGGGAGCTGTTTTTT. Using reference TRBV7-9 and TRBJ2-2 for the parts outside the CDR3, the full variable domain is DTGVSQNPRHKITKRGQNVTFRCDPISEHNRLYWYRQTLGQGPEFLTYFQNEAQLEKSRLLSDRFSAERPKGSFSTLEIQRTEQGDSAMYLCAFSSGTGGVRPGELFFGEGSRLTVL.

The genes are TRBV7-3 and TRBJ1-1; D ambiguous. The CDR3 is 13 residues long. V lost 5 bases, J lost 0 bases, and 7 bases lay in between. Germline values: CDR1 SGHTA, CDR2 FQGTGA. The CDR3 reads CASSPRVNTEAFF. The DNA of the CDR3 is TGTGCCAGCAGCCCCCGGGTGAACACTGAAGCTTTCTTT.

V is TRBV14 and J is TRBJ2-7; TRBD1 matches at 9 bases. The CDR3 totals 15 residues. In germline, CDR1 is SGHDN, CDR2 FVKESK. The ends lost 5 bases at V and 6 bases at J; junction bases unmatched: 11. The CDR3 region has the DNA TGTGCCAGCAGCGAGGGACAGGGCCGGATAGGCGAGCAGTACTTC. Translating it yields CASSEGQGRIGEQYF.

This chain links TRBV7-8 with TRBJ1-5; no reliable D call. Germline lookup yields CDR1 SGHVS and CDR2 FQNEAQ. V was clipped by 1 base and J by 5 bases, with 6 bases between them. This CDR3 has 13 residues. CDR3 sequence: CASSLGRDQPQHF. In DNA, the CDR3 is TGTGCCAGCAGCTTAGGCCGAGATCAGCCCCAGCATTTT.

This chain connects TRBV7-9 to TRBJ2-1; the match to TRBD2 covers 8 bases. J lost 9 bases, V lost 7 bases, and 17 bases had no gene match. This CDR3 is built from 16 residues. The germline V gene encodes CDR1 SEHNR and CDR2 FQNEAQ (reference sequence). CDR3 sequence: CASTPSGSGKFSEQFF. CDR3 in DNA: TGTGCCAGCACCCCATCAGGTAGCGGGAAATTCAGTGAGCAGTTCTTC.

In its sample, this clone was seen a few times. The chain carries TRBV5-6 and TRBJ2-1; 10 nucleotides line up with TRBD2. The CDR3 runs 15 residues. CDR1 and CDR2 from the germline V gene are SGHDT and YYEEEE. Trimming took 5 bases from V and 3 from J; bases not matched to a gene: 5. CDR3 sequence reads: CASSFGTSDYNEQFF. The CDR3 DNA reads TGTGCCAGCAGTTTCGGGACTAGCGACTACAATGAGCAGTTCTTC.